The sequence of this T cell receptor (beta chain) was determined in a study of T cell responses to AZD1222 COVID-19 vaccine. The study pooled second doses at about 4 or about 12 weeks. The study's findings and limits: Females outnumbered males among donors, who were mostly white British; clonal diversity was possibly underestimated. The study sampled repertoires only after the peak T cell response.

On this clone itself: Antigen: not known.

Measured with immunoSEQ multiplex PCR; TCRdb has only the in-frame clones, and not every one. The data show 90,000 to 120,000 clones, about nine tenths seen once. Germline V CDR1 and CDR2: ENHRY, SYGVKD. The CDR3 runs to 14 residues. V gave up 6 bases and J gave up 1 base; unmatched junction bases: 5. The material was peripheral blood, obtained 28 days after the second AZD1222 dose. This receptor was identified in an adult who received the AZD1222 COVID-19 vaccine. This chain connects TRBV10-3 to TRBJ1-1, with 7 bases that match TRBD1. For the CDR3, the DNA is TGTGCCATCAGGGGGACAGAACCGAACACTGAAGCTTTCTTT. Translation gives CAIRGTEPNTEAFF.